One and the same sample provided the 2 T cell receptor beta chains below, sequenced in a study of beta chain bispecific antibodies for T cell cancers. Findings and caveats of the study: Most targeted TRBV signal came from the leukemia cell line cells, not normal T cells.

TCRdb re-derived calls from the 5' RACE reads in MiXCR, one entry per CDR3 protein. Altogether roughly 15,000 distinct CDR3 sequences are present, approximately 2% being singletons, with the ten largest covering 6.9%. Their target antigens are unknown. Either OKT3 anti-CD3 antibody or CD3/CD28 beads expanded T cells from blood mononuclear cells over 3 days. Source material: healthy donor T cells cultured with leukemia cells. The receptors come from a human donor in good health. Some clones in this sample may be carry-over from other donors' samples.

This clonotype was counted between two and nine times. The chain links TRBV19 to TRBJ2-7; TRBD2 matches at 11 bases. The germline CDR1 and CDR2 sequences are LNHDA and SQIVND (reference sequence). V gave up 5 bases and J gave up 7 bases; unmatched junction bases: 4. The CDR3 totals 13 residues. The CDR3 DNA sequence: TGTGCCAGTAGTTTAACTAGCGGGGGAGAGCAGTACTTC. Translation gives CASSLTSGGEQYF.

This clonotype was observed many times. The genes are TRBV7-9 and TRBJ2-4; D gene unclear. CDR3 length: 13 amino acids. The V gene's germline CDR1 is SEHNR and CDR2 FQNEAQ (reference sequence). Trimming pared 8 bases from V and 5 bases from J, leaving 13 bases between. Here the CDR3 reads CASGSAYQNIQYF. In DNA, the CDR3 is TGTGCCAGCGGCTCGGCCTACCAAAACATTCAGTACTTC.